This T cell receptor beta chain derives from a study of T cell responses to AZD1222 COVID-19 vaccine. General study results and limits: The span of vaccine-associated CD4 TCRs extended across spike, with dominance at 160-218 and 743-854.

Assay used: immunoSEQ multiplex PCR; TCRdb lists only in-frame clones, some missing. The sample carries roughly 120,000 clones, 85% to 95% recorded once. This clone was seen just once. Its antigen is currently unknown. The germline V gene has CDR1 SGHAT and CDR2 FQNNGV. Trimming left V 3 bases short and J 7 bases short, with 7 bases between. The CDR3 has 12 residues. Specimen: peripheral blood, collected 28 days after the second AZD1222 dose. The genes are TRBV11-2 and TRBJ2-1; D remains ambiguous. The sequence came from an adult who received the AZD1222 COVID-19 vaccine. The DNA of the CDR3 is TGTGCCAGCAGCTTGACGTCTAATGAGCAGTTCTTC. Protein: CASSLTSNEQFF. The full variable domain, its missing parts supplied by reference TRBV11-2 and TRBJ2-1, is EAGVAQSPRYKIIEKRQSVAFWCNPISGHATLYWYQQILGQGPKLLIQFQNNGVVDDSQLPKDRFSAERLKGVDSTLKIQPAKLEDSAVYLCASSLTSNEQFFGPGTRLTVL.